One and the same sample provided the 30 T cell receptor beta chains below, sequenced in a study of blood T cell repertoires in COVID-19. Sequencing was performed with immunoSEQ multiplex PCR; in TCRdb, only in-frame clones are kept and a portion is missing. This sample has roughly 80,000 clones, with 91% found just once. The sequenced sample was peripheral blood. The receptors originated from a woman in her fifties or sixties in a cohort sampled during active COVID-19.

The rearrangement uses TRBV5-1 and TRBJ1-1; no reliable D call. The CDR3 runs 12 residues. V was cut by 2 bases and J by 3 bases, with 5 bases left in between. Germline assignment: CDR1 SGHRS and CDR2 YFSETQ. The CDR3 bases are TGCGCCAGCAGCTTTGGCTACACTGAAGCTTTCTTT. Its protein product is CASSFGYTEAFF.

The chain recombines TRBV28 with TRBJ2-1, with 7 bases fitting TRBD2. V trimming: 6 bases; J trimming: 3 bases; junction bases outside the gene matches: 8. Germline V gene sequence: CDR1 MDHEN, CDR2 SYDVKM. This CDR3 spans 15 amino acids. Here the CDR3 reads CASRDGAGFYNEQFF. Written as DNA, the CDR3 is TGTGCCAGCAGGGACGGAGCGGGATTCTACAATGAGCAGTTCTTC.

The chain links TRBV14 to TRBJ2-1; 11 nucleotides match TRBD2. Trimming cost V 5 bases and J 5 bases; bases outside gene matches: 5. CDR3 length equals 15 residues. The germline gives CDR1 SGHDN, CDR2 FVKESK. The CDR3 protein is CASSALAGVDNEQFF. The CDR3 coding sequence is TGTGCCAGCAGCGCACTAGCGGGGGTTGACAATGAGCAGTTCTTC. Looking up the rest from reference TRBV14 and TRBJ2-1 gives the full variable domain: EAGVTQFPSHSVIEKGQTVTLRCDPISGHDNLYWYRRVMGKEIKFLLHFVKESKQDESGMPNNRFLAERTGGTYSTLKVQPAELEDSGVYFCASSALAGVDNEQFFGPGTRLTVL.

The chain recombines TRBV11-3 with TRBJ2-3, with 12 bases that match TRBD2. V lost 5 bases to trimming and J lost 4 bases; unmatched junction nucleotides: 10. The CDR3 spans 17 residues. Germline CDR1 SGHNT, CDR2 YENEEA. The CDR3 loop is CASSARLAGEVSDTQYF. The CDR3 coding sequence is TGTGCCAGCAGCGCCCGACTAGCGGGAGAGGTATCAGATACGCAGTATTTT.

The J gene is TRBJ2-5, the V gene TRBV11-2; 11 nucleotides agree with TRBD1. Germline assignment: CDR1 SGHAT and CDR2 FQNNGV. After removal of 7 bases from V and 5 bases from J, the junction contained 15 bases not matched to a gene. The CDR3 has 17 residues. Written as DNA, the CDR3 is TGTGCCAGCAACCTCCCCGACGGACAGGGGGCGGGGGAGACCCAGTACTTC. The encoded protein is CASNLPDGQGAGETQYF.

The rearrangement uses TRBV3-1 (or the pseudogene TRBV3-2) and TRBJ2-2; 7 nucleotides align to TRBD1. Germline V gene lookup returns CDR1 LGHDT and CDR2 YNNKEL (reference sequence). J gave up 1 base and V 6 bases, and 11 bases lay outside the gene matches. The CDR3 is made up of 17 amino acids. CDR3 DNA sequence: TGTGCCAGCAGACCTGGGCCCGGGACAGTGAACACCGGGGAGCTGTTTTTT. It encodes CASRPGPGTVNTGELFF.

This clone has more than one count but fewer than ten. The chain couples TRBV6-1 to TRBJ2-7; 8 positions match TRBD2. Germline V gene data show CDR1 as MNHNS and CDR2 as SASEGT. The CDR3 sequence is 15 residues long. V was clipped by 2 bases and J by 4 bases; unmatched bases: 7. CDR3 sequence: CASSEIPGGPYEQYF. The CDR3 DNA reads as TGTGCCAGCAGTGAAATCCCGGGAGGGCCTTACGAGCAGTACTTC.

Comments on this clone: Germline is not matched at one junction end, which may reflect a read error. The chain uses TRBV13 and TRBJ2-7, with TRBD1 as a possible D gene (6 bases). This CDR3 is built from 15 residues. Germline V lookup: CDR1 PRHDT, CDR2 FYEKMQ (reference sequence). The chain's CDR3 is CASSLGQNYQYEQYF. The CDR3 coding sequence is TGTGCCAGCAGTTTAGGACAGAATTACCAGTACGAGCAGTACTTC.

V gene TRBV7-9 combines with J gene TRBJ2-1; the match to TRBD2 covers 13 bases. The germline V gene encodes CDR1 SEHNR and CDR2 FQNEAQ (reference sequence). The junction had 7 bases not matched to a gene; V was cut back by 5 bases and J by 9 bases. The CDR3 length is 15 residues. CDR3 bases: TGTGCCAGCAGCCCCGGACTAGCGGGGGTGACTGAGCAGTTCTTC. It codes for CASSPGLAGVTEQFF.

The rearrangement links TRBV7-2 to TRBJ2-7; 7 bases map to TRBD2. The CDR3 extends over 15 amino acids. V trimming: 5 bases; J trimming: 3 bases; junction bases outside the gene matches: 10. The germline CDR1 and CDR2 sequences are SGHTA and FQGNSA. CDR3 protein: CASSLGREFIYEQYF. The CDR3 coding sequence is TGTGCCAGCAGCCTGGGGCGGGAGTTCATCTACGAGCAGTACTTC.

The V call is TRBV11-2, the J call TRBJ1-3, with D maybe TRBD1 (5 bases). Trimming pared 1 base from V and 0 bases from J, leaving 10 bases between. This CDR3 comprises 16 residues. The germline CDR1 and CDR2 sequences are SGHAT and FQNNGV. CDR3 nucleotide sequence: TGTGCCAGCAGCTTAGTGGGGACTTACTCTGGAAACACCATATATTTT. It is translated as CASSLVGTYSGNTIYF.

The rearrangement joins TRBV6-5 to TRBJ2-1, with 10 positions matching TRBD1. V shed 5 bases and J 13 bases; nucleotides not matched to a gene: 5. Per the germline V gene, CDR1 is MNHEY and CDR2 is SVGAGI. The CDR3 runs 12 residues. This chain's CDR3 is CASSRDRGQQFF. In nucleotides, the CDR3 is TGTGCCAGCAGTAGAGACAGGGGGCAACAGTTCTTC.

The chain carries TRBV7-6 and TRBJ2-2; 11 bases fit TRBD2. Losses at the gene ends were 4 bases for V and 1 base for J; bases not matched to a gene: 2. The CDR3 length is 16 residues. Germline CDR1 is SGHVS and CDR2 is FNYEAQ. Written as DNA, the CDR3 is TGTGCCAGCAGCTCCACTAGCGGGAGGAACACCGGGGAGCTGTTTTTT. Translation gives CASSSTSGRNTGELFF.

The chain recombines TRBV28 with TRBJ1-2; unclear D gene. The CDR3 sequence is 12 residues long. Germline V gives CDR1 MDHEN, CDR2 SYDVKM. The V end was cut by 10 bases, the J end by 1 base, with 10 bases between. This chain's CDR3 is CANETDNYGYTF. The CDR3 DNA reads as TGTGCCAACGAAACAGATAACTATGGCTACACCTTC.

The gene calls are TRBV2 and TRBJ2-2, with D perhaps matching TRBD2 (6 bases). The CDR3 sequence is 15 residues long. The germline V and J ends were trimmed by 4 bases and 1 base, with 10 bases remaining between them. Germline CDR1 reads SNHLY; CDR2 reads FYNNEI. In DNA form, the CDR3 reads TGTGCCAGCAGTGTACCCGGGAGGAACACCGGGGAGCTGTTTTTT. It translates to CASSVPGRNTGELFF.

This clone appeared a few times. The chain is built from TRBV2 and TRBJ1-2, with TRBD1 matching over 7 bases. Germline CDR1 and CDR2: SNHLY and FYNNEI. The length of the CDR3 is 15 residues. V lost 2 bases and J lost 7; bases outside the gene matches: 10. CDR3 nucleotides: TGTGCCAGCAGTGAATCGGCGACAGGGCTGAGTGGCTACACCTTC. This codes for CASSESATGLSGYTF.

The chain uses TRBV19 and TRBJ1-2; 7 bases line up with TRBD1. CDR1 is LNHDA, CDR2 SQIVND, per germline (reference sequence). CDR3 length: 14 residues. V dropped 1 base and J dropped 7; count of bases not matched to a gene: 6. The CDR3: CASSIGQGSRGYTF. The CDR3, as DNA: TGTGCCAGTAGTATAGGACAGGGAAGTCGTGGCTACACCTTC.

A single count supports this clone. The chain is built from TRBV6-5 and TRBJ2-1; 8 positions match TRBD1. Per the germline V gene, CDR1 is MNHEY and CDR2 is SVGAGI. CDR3 length: 15 amino acids. V was pared by 6 bases and J by 10 bases, with 14 bases of the junction left unmatched. In DNA, the CDR3 is TGTGCCAGCAGCCCCGTGCAGGGGGCATTGAGGGAGCAGTTCTTC. It specifies CASSPVQGALREQFF.

The rearrangement uses TRBV15 and TRBJ1-4; D may be TRBD1 (6 bases). The CDR3 contains 15 residues. Germline V gene lookup returns CDR1 LNHNV and CDR2 YYDKDF (reference sequence). Trimming removed 1 base at V and 8 bases at J, with 14 bases between. The CDR3 is CATSRVWGPGEKLFF. The CDR3 bases are TGTGCCACCAGCAGAGTCTGGGGGCCCGGGGAAAAACTGTTTTTT.

The gene calls are TRBV7-9 and TRBJ2-1; 13 bases are shared with TRBD2. Germline V gives CDR1 SEHNR, CDR2 FQNEAQ (reference sequence). Trimming removed 5 bases from V and 3 bases from J; junction bases left unmatched: 4. This CDR3 comprises 16 residues. In DNA form, the CDR3 reads TGTGCCAGCAGCCCTCGGACTAGCGGGGGCTACAATGAGCAGTTCTTC. It translates to CASSPRTSGGYNEQFF. The complete variable domain, with remaining parts taken from reference TRBV7-9 and TRBJ2-1, reads DTGVSQNPRHKITKRGQNVTFRCDPISEHNRLYWYRQTLGQGPEFLTYFQNEAQLEKSRLLSDRFSAERPKGSFSTLEIQRTEQGDSAMYLCASSPRTSGGYNEQFFGPGTRLTVL.

This chain joins TRBV18 and TRBJ2-7; D perhaps matches TRBD2 (5 bases). V was trimmed by 6 bases and J by 1 base, leaving 19 bases between them. The CDR3 loop spans 16 amino acids. The V gene's germline CDR1 is KGHSH and CDR2 LQKENI. The DNA for the CDR3 is TGTGCCAGCTCCCCAAAGGAGGAGTTAGGGTCCTACGAGCAGTACTTC. Its translation: CASSPKEELGSYEQYF.

The rearrangement links TRBV30 to TRBJ2-7; 10 bases map to TRBD1. The CDR3 covers 14 residues. J was trimmed by 5 bases and V by 3 bases; bases with no gene match: 7. Per germline, CDR1 GTSNPN and CDR2 SVGIG (reference sequence). The CDR3 protein is CAWRRQGANDEQYF. CDR3 DNA sequence: TGTGCCTGGAGGCGACAGGGGGCGAACGACGAGCAGTACTTC.

This chain joins TRBV9 and TRBJ2-7, with 9 bases fitting TRBD2. This CDR3 is 15 amino acids long. Trimming removed 4 bases from V and 0 bases from J; junction bases left unmatched: 5. CDR1 and CDR2 from the germline V gene are SGDLS and YYNGEE. CDR3 in DNA: TGTGCCAGCAGCATCAGCGGGGGGTCCTCCTACGAGCAGTACTTC. This sequence encodes CASSISGGSSYEQYF.

This clone came up once. This chain connects TRBV29-1 to TRBJ2-3; maybe TRBD1 (6 bases). This CDR3 is built from 13 residues. The germline gives CDR1 SQVTM, CDR2 ANQGSEA. The V end lost 6 bases, the J end lost 1 base, and 11 bases lay between the germline ends. The CDR3 loop is CSVRKGGTDTQYF. The DNA of the CDR3 is TGCAGCGTGAGAAAGGGGGGCACAGATACGCAGTATTTT.

The chain combines TRBV9 with TRBJ2-3, with D uncertain. The germline V gene has CDR1 SGDLS and CDR2 YYNGEE. Between the trimmed V and J ends, which lost 1 base and 0 bases, there was a span of 6 bases. This CDR3 spans 14 amino acids. The CDR3 loop is CASSVMTSTDTQYF. In nucleotides, the CDR3 is TGTGCCAGCAGCGTAATGACTAGCACAGATACGCAGTATTTT.

The chain uses TRBV6-5 and TRBJ2-7, with 7 bases lining up with TRBD1. Unmatched junction bases numbered 2, after V lost 2 bases and J lost 4 bases. The CDR3 runs to 13 residues. Germline loops: CDR1 MNHEY, CDR2 SVGAGI. The CDR3 DNA is TGTGCCAGCAGTTACGACAGGGAGTACGAGCAGTACTTC. Translating it yields CASSYDREYEQYF.

The chain combines TRBV5-6 with TRBJ1-3; no reliable D call. With 0 bases removed from V and 7 bases from J, the gap between germline ends came to 14 bases. The germline V gene encodes CDR1 SGHDT and CDR2 YYEEEE. This CDR3 region has 15 residues. For the CDR3, the DNA is TGTGCCAGCAGCTTGGGATACCTGCTCGGGAACACCATATATTTT. Its translation is CASSLGYLLGNTIYF.

The genes are TRBV15 and TRBJ1-2, with 8 bases matching TRBD1. The V gene end was trimmed by 8 bases and the J gene end by 10 bases; junction bases not matched to a gene: 12. CDR3 length equals 13 residues. CDR1 is LNHNV and CDR2 is YYDKDF in the germline V gene (reference sequence). DNA of the CDR3: TGTGCCACCGCACCGGGACAGGCTTCGTCCTACACCTTC. Encoded protein: CATAPGQASSYTF.

The chain links TRBV19 to TRBJ2-7; 9 bases are shared with TRBD2. CDR1 is LNHDA, CDR2 SQIVND, per germline (reference sequence). With 5 bases clipped from V and 4 bases from J, the junction kept 6 bases outside the gene matches. The CDR3 has 14 amino acids. This CDR3 is CASSPTSGIYEQYF. The DNA of the CDR3 is TGTGCCAGTAGTCCGACTAGCGGAATTTACGAGCAGTACTTC.

J is TRBJ2-5 and V is TRBV12-5, with 12 bases fitting TRBD2. J gave up 5 bases and V 3 bases, and 1 base lay outside the gene matches. This CDR3 comprises 14 residues. From germline, CDR1 is LGHNT and CDR2 FRNRAP. This CDR3 is CASGLGLAGETQYF. The CDR3 nucleotides read TGTGCTAGTGGTTTAGGACTAGCGGGGGAGACCCAGTACTTC. The entire variable domain, with the rest obtained from reference TRBV12-5 and TRBJ2-5, is as follows: DARVTQTPRHKVTEMGQEVTMRCQPILGHNTVFWYRQTMMQGLELLAYFRNRAPLDDSGMPKDRFSAEMPDATLATLKIQPSEPRDSAVYFCASGLGLAGETQYFGPGTRLLVL.